These 27 T cell receptor beta chains were sequenced from one sample in a study of technical replicates of blood from several donors (dated by TCRdb to 2017 to 2019). The method was the immunoSEQ multiplex PCR assay. What TCRdb holds here is the immuneACCESS table cut down to in-frame rearrangements. Part of the clones is not present; checked against another copy, under half of the missing clones reflect an unresolved V gene, and the others are unexplained. The sample data list 65,000 to 90,000 clones, and approximately 93% of these were observed just once. The top ten clones comprise 0.24% of the sample. The sample consisted of T cells isolated from PBMCs. These receptors all come from a human donor in good health.

This rearrangement joins TRBV5-6 to TRBJ2-1; D perhaps matches TRBD2 (5 bases). Trimming cost V 2 bases and J 2 bases, with 11 bases left between them. Germline V gene data show CDR1 as SGHDT and CDR2 as YYEEEE. CDR3 length equals 15 residues. In DNA, the CDR3 is TGTGCCAGCAGCTTCCGGGGTCAAACCTACAATGAGCAGTTCTTC. It specifies CASSFRGQTYNEQFF.

V is TRBV11-2 and J is TRBJ1-2; D uncertain. V was clipped by 2 bases and J by 3 bases, with 16 bases between them. CDR3 length equals 16 residues. Germline CDR1 reads SGHAT; CDR2 reads FQNNGV. CDR3 protein: CASSLNGIASDYGYTF. The CDR3 nucleotides are TGTGCCAGCAGCTTAAATGGCATTGCAAGTGACTATGGCTACACCTTC.

The chain employs TRBV7-2 and TRBJ2-2; D not resolved. There are 15 residues in the CDR3. Per the germline V gene, CDR1 is SGHTA and CDR2 is FQGNSA. The V end lost 4 bases, the J end lost 1 base, and 10 bases lay between the germline ends. Here the CDR3 reads CASSSVYRNTGELFF. The DNA of the CDR3 is TGTGCCAGCAGCTCCGTATACAGGAACACCGGGGAGCTGTTTTTT.

The rearrangement links TRBV7-9 to TRBJ2-7; 9 nucleotides match TRBD1. Per the germline V gene, CDR1 is SEHNR and CDR2 is FQNEAQ (reference sequence). The CDR3 has 17 residues. The junction had 15 bases not matched to a gene; V was cut back by 5 bases and J by 4 bases. CDR3 DNA sequence: TGTGCCAGCAGCACCAACAGGGGGCGCGTAAATCAGTACGAGCAGTACTTC. Its translation: CASSTNRGRVNQYEQYF.

J is TRBJ1-5 and V is TRBV7-9; D call uncertain. The CDR3 is 12 amino acids. The V gene lost 1 base and the J gene lost 8 bases, with 6 bases spanning the gap. The germline gives CDR1 SEHNR, CDR2 FQNEAQ (reference sequence). In DNA form, the CDR3 reads TGTGCCAGCAGCTTAGGGCCAGAGCCCCAGCATTTT. This codes for CASSLGPEPQHF.

This rearrangement joins TRBV28 to TRBJ2-2, with D possibly being TRBD1 (6 bases). The V and J ends lost 6 bases and 1 base respectively, with 12 bases between them. The CDR3 is made up of 15 amino acids. Germline CDR1 reads MDHEN; CDR2 reads SYDVKM. The CDR3 protein is CASSIVRGNTGELFF. The CDR3 nucleotides read TGTGCCAGCAGCATAGTCAGGGGGAACACCGGGGAGCTGTTTTTT.

The chain employs TRBV29-1 and TRBJ1-1; D might be TRBD1 (6 bases). The CDR3 consists of 13 residues. V dropped 3 bases and J dropped 8 bases, with 16 bases sitting between them. Germline V gene data show CDR1 as SQVTM and CDR2 as ANQGSEA. The CDR3 region has the DNA TGCAGCGTTGAGAGTGGGGGCGCAAGGGAAGCTTTCTTT. Protein sequence: CSVESGGAREAFF.

This rearrangement joins TRBV30 to TRBJ2-7; D is possibly TRBD2 (5 bases). The CDR3 length is 12 residues. CDR1 GTSNPN and CDR2 SVGIG come from the germline V gene (reference sequence). Deletions cut 0 bases from V and 4 bases from J, with 7 bases between. The chain's CDR3 is CAWSVRGYEQYF. As DNA, the CDR3 is TGTGCCTGGAGTGTACGCGGGTACGAGCAGTACTTC.

This rearrangement joins TRBV11-1 to TRBJ2-3; a weak D match, TRBD2 (6 bases). The CDR3 is 15 amino acids. Trimming shortened V by 5 bases and J by 7 bases, and 19 bases separated the two germline ends. In germline, CDR1 is SGHAT, CDR2 FQDESV (reference sequence). CDR3 coding DNA: TGTGCCAGCAGCCTTTCCTTGGAGGGCTTACATACGCAGTATTTT. It specifies CASSLSLEGLHTQYF.

The rearrangement links TRBV7-9 to TRBJ2-3, with 9 bases lining up with TRBD2. The CDR3 covers 17 residues. V lost 0 bases and J lost 2; bases outside the gene matches: 6. The germline CDR1 and CDR2 sequences are SEHNR and FQNEAQ (reference sequence). The CDR3, as DNA: TGTGCCAGCAGCTTAGCTGGGCGGGAGGGCCTCACAGATACGCAGTATTTT. Residues: CASSLAGREGLTDTQYF. Combining the CDR3 with reference TRBV7-9 and TRBJ2-3 gives the whole variable domain DTGVSQNPRHKITKRGQNVTFRCDPISEHNRLYWYRQTLGQGPEFLTYFQNEAQLEKSRLLSDRFSAERPKGSFSTLEIQRTEQGDSAMYLCASSLAGREGLTDTQYFGPGTRLTVL.

This clone was seen a single time. The chain recombines TRBV7-9 with TRBJ1-2; 9 positions match TRBD1. This CDR3 has 15 residues. Germline assignment: CDR1 SEHNR and CDR2 FQNEAQ (reference sequence). V lost 1 base, J lost 7 bases, and 7 bases stayed unmatched. The CDR3 loop reads CASSLGQGVDVGYTF. Written as DNA, the CDR3 is TGTGCCAGCAGCTTAGGACAGGGGGTTGATGTTGGCTACACCTTC.

V gene TRBV4-1 combines with J gene TRBJ2-2; D not certain. CDR1 is MGHRA, CDR2 YSYEKL, per germline. The CDR3 loop spans 13 amino acids. Trimming took off 4 bases at V and 5 bases at J, with 8 bases between the two ends. In DNA form, the CDR3 reads TGCGCCAGCAGCCGCGGAGATACCGGGGAGCTGTTTTTT. Its translation is CASSRGDTGELFF.

This rearrangement joins TRBV11-3 to TRBJ2-1, with TRBD2 identical over 9 bases. The CDR3 runs 14 residues. CDR1 SGHNT and CDR2 YENEEA come from the germline V gene. Germline trimming cut 8 bases from V and 6 bases from J; bases unmatched to any gene: 8. CDR3 protein: CASRRASGANEQFF. CDR3 in DNA: TGTGCCAGCCGGAGGGCTAGCGGGGCCAATGAGCAGTTCTTC.

The chain is built from TRBV10-3 and TRBJ2-7; D is possibly TRBD2 (6 bases). There are 13 residues in the CDR3. Germline V gene lookup returns CDR1 ENHRY and CDR2 SYGVKD. V lost 4 bases, J lost 7 bases, and 14 bases lay in between. The CDR3 region is CAISVPGGSEQYF. As DNA, the CDR3 is TGTGCCATCAGTGTCCCCGGAGGGTCGGAGCAGTACTTC.

The chain carries TRBV29-1 and TRBJ2-5, with TRBD1 matching over 12 bases. CDR1 and CDR2 from the germline V gene are SQVTM and ANQGSEA. This CDR3 has 14 amino acids. V shed 8 bases, J shed 2 bases, and the junction held 6 bases outside the gene matches. The CDR3 nucleotides read TGCAGCACAAGGGACAGGGGGCCACAAGAGACCCAGTACTTC. This translates into CSTRDRGPQETQYF.

The rearrangement uses TRBV7-2 and TRBJ2-5; 8 nucleotides align to TRBD2. Germline assignment: CDR1 SGHTA and CDR2 FQGNSA. V was clipped by 3 bases and J by 4 bases; unmatched bases: 7. This CDR3 has 15 residues. DNA of the CDR3: TGTGCCAGCAGCTTGCCCGGGACTAGGGGAGAGACCCAGTACTTC. This translates into CASSLPGTRGETQYF.

V and J are TRBV28 and TRBJ1-2; D is ambiguous. Trimming cost V 6 bases and J 5 bases, with 19 bases left between them. Germline V gene sequence: CDR1 MDHEN, CDR2 SYDVKM. CDR3 length equals 15 residues. The CDR3: CASSPRIYTLYGYTF. The DNA of the CDR3 is TGTGCCAGCAGCCCTAGGATTTATACTTTATATGGCTACACCTTC.

The chain uses TRBV6-1 and TRBJ1-1, with TRBD1 identical over 7 bases. Germline CDR1 is MNHNS and CDR2 is SASEGT. CDR3 size: 14 residues. The ends lost 4 bases at V and 5 bases at J; junction bases unmatched: 7. The chain's CDR3 is CASSGAGGGTEAFF. As DNA, the CDR3 is TGTGCCAGCAGTGGTGCAGGGGGAGGTACTGAAGCTTTCTTT.

V and J are TRBV7-6 and TRBJ2-5, with TRBD1 matching over 10 bases. Germline lookup yields CDR1 SGHVS and CDR2 FNYEAQ. After removal of 11 bases from V and 5 bases from J, the junction contained 5 bases not matched to a gene. The CDR3 runs 12 residues. DNA of the CDR3: TGTGCCGGGGGACAGGGGCTGGAGACCCAGTACTTC. Translation: CAGGQGLETQYF.

The chain couples TRBV4-2 to TRBJ1-1, with D tentatively TRBD1 (6 bases). CDR1 is LGHNA, CDR2 YNFKEQ, per germline. V lost 4 bases and J lost 0, with 21 bases in between. The CDR3 contains 18 residues. The CDR3 reads CASSPHLQGWGMNTEAFF. The CDR3 region has the DNA TGTGCCAGCAGCCCCCACTTACAGGGCTGGGGAATGAACACTGAAGCTTTCTTT.

This clone was recorded only once. The chain has TRBV4-1 and TRBJ2-2; 8 bases map to TRBD1. The CDR3 loop spans 17 amino acids. Germline CDR1 reads MGHRA; CDR2 reads YSYEKL. Trimming took 1 base from V and 7 from J; bases not matched to a gene: 11. Here the CDR3 DNA reads TGCGCCAGCAGCCAAGGGGGGGCAGGGGGCGCAAGCGGGGAGCTGTTTTTT. Translating gives CASSQGGAGGASGELFF.

In its sample, this clone was seen a few times. V gene TRBV7-2 combines with J gene TRBJ1-5, with D unclear. Trimming cost V 1 base and J 5 bases, with 6 bases left between them. Germline assignment: CDR1 SGHTA and CDR2 FQGNSA. The CDR3 consists of 13 residues. CDR3 in DNA: TGTGCCAGCAGCTTAGAGAGGGATCAGCCCCAGCATTTT. Translating it yields CASSLERDQPQHF.

The J gene is TRBJ2-7, the V gene TRBV5-1; 7 positions agree with TRBD1. J was trimmed by 2 bases and V by 4 bases; bases with no gene match: 9. The CDR3 has 15 residues. Germline CDR1 SGHRS, CDR2 YFSETQ. CDR3: CASSLSTGRTYEQYF. As DNA, the CDR3 is TGCGCCAGCAGCCTGTCGACAGGGAGAACCTACGAGCAGTACTTC.

The chain has TRBV27 and TRBJ2-7; D may be TRBD1 (5 bases). The CDR3 totals 13 residues. V was trimmed by 5 bases and J by 5 bases, leaving 13 bases between them. CDR1 is MNHEY and CDR2 is SMNVEV in the germline V gene (reference sequence). The CDR3 coding sequence is TGTGCCAGCAGTCCGACGACAGCCAACGAGCAGTACTTC. The encoded protein is CASSPTTANEQYF.

The chain combines TRBV9 with TRBJ2-3, with D hard to call. Germline-derived CDR1 and CDR2 are SGDLS and YYNGEE. This CDR3 is 12 amino acids long. V lost 4 bases, J lost 2 bases, and 5 bases lay in between. The CDR3 protein is CASSQNTDTQYF. The CDR3 DNA sequence: TGTGCCAGCAGCCAGAACACAGATACGCAGTATTTT. The whole variable domain, remainder taken from reference TRBV9 and TRBJ2-3, is DSGVTQTPKHLITATGQRVTLRCSPRSGDLSVYWYQQSLDQGLQFLIQYYNGEERAKGNILERFSAQQFPDLHSELNLSSLELGDSALYFCASSQNTDTQYFGPGTRLTVL.

In this sample, this clone turned up a few times. J is TRBJ1-2 and V is TRBV2; D remains unclear. Trimming took 3 bases from V and 5 from J, leaving 7 bases between them. This CDR3 region has 12 residues. The V gene's germline CDR1 is SNHLY and CDR2 FYNNEI. CDR3 nucleotide sequence: TGTGCCAGCAGTGATCGAGGTTATGGCTACACCTTC. Protein: CASSDRGYGYTF.

V is TRBV5-1 and J is TRBJ2-2; 8 bases agree with TRBD2. With V trimmed by 4 bases and J by 6 bases, 11 bases remained unmatched. Germline assignment: CDR1 SGHRS and CDR2 YFSETQ. This CDR3 has 16 residues. The CDR3, as DNA: TGCGCCAGCAGCCCGGCCGGGACTAGTAGTCCCGGGGAGCTGTTTTTT. As protein: CASSPAGTSSPGELFF.